These 32 T cell receptor beta chains were sequenced from one sample in a study of cytomegalovirus exposure and HLA in healthy donors. PCR employed 60 Vbeta and 13 Jbeta primers. Generated by immunoSEQ multiplex PCR, the TCRdb table keeps only in-frame clones and is missing some. The sample has under 150,000 clones; approximately 80% are singletons. Sample: PBMCs. The receptor set was obtained from a female donor in good health and CMV-seropositive.

The chain recombines TRBV6-6 with TRBJ2-7; D may be TRBD1 (6 bases). This CDR3 spans 15 amino acids. Trimming pared 0 bases from V and 3 bases from J, leaving 12 bases between. Germline CDR1 MNHNY, CDR2 SVGAGI (reference sequence). The CDR3 spells CASSYSGASGYEQYF. In DNA form, the CDR3 reads TGTGCCAGCAGTTACTCGGGGGCCTCGGGCTACGAGCAGTACTTC.

This clone occurred once. This chain joins TRBV2 and TRBJ2-3; 16 bases align to TRBD2. CDR3 length: 16 amino acids. V lost 3 bases and J lost 5; bases outside the gene matches: 2. Germline CDR1 reads SNHLY; CDR2 reads FYNNEI. The CDR3, as DNA: TGTGCCAGCAGTGAGGGACTAGCGGGAGGGGTAGATACGCAGTATTTT. Translated: CASSEGLAGGVDTQYF.

V and J are TRBV7-4 and TRBJ2-7; D is ambiguous. From germline, CDR1 is SGHVT and CDR2 SQSDAQ. Trimming shortened V by 10 bases and J by 6 bases, and 7 bases separated the two germline ends. The length of the CDR3 is 9 residues. The CDR3, as DNA: TGTGCCATTCGTTCCGAGCAGTACTTC. It is translated as CAIRSEQYF.

The rearrangement links TRBV6-1 to TRBJ2-5; D possibly corresponds to TRBD1 (6 bases). V was pared by 0 bases and J by 4 bases, with 15 bases between. This CDR3 contains 16 residues. The germline gives CDR1 MNHNS, CDR2 SASEGT. The CDR3 loop is CASSEATGRVGETQYF. CDR3 DNA: TGTGCCAGCAGTGAAGCTACAGGGCGAGTTGGAGAGACCCAGTACTTC.

The V gene is TRBV4-1, the J gene TRBJ2-2, with 7 bases lining up with TRBD1. The CDR3 has 17 amino acids. Germline loops: CDR1 MGHRA, CDR2 YSYEKL. Unmatched junction bases numbered 8, after V lost 4 bases and J lost 0 bases. The CDR3 spells CASSLILDRANTGELFF. DNA of the CDR3: TGCGCCAGCAGCCTTATTCTTGACAGGGCGAACACCGGGGAGCTGTTTTTT.

The CDR3 nucleotides are TGTGCCAGCTCACCGGACGGGGGTCACTCCTACAATGAGCAGTTCTTC. Translation gives CASSPDGGHSYNEQFF. This chain uses TRBV18 with TRBJ2-1; D possibly corresponds to TRBD2 (6 bases). CDR1 is KGHSH, CDR2 LQKENI, per germline. V lost 3 bases and J 0 bases, leaving 12 bases between the germline ends. This CDR3 is built from 16 residues.

This clone was observed a single time. This rearrangement joins TRBV19 to TRBJ1-6; 9 bases match TRBD1. The CDR3 is 14 amino acids. Germline assignment: CDR1 LNHDA and CDR2 SQIVND (reference sequence). V lost 6 bases and J lost 7; bases outside the gene matches: 4. The CDR3 reads CASRMGTGNSPLHF. DNA of the CDR3: TGTGCCAGTAGAATGGGGACAGGGAATTCACCCCTCCACTTT.

The table lists this clone with a count of one. The chain carries TRBV28 and TRBJ1-2; no clear D. The CDR3 totals 12 residues. V shed 1 base and J shed 6 bases, with 6 bases lying between them. Germline V gene sequence: CDR1 MDHEN, CDR2 SYDVKM. The CDR3 loop reads CASSLSRDGYTF. The CDR3 DNA reads as TGTGCCAGCAGTTTATCTCGCGATGGCTACACCTTC.

The genes are TRBV5-6 and TRBJ2-3; 11 positions agree with TRBD2. The CDR3 length is 18 residues. Germline CDR1 and CDR2: SGHDT and YYEEEE. V shed 0 bases and J 3 bases; nucleotides not matched to a gene: 9. For the CDR3, the DNA is TGTGCCAGCAGCTTGGCCCTGACTAGCGGGGCAGGTACAGATACGCAGTATTTT. Protein product: CASSLALTSGAGTDTQYF. The entire variable domain, with the rest obtained from reference TRBV5-6 and TRBJ2-3, is as follows: DAGVTQSPTHLIKTRGQQVTLRCSPKSGHDTVSWYQQALGQGPQFIFQYYEEEERQRGNFPDRFSGHQFPNYSSELNVNALLLGDSALYLCASSLALTSGAGTDTQYFGPGTRLTVL.

The chain has TRBV9 and TRBJ1-4, with TRBD1 matching over 10 bases. The CDR3 is 14 amino acids. V trimming: 4 bases; J trimming: 6 bases; junction bases outside the gene matches: 3. Germline V gene data show CDR1 as SGDLS and CDR2 as YYNGEE. CDR3 amino acids: CASSSGTGDEKLFF. CDR3 sequence (DNA): TGTGCCAGCAGCTCCGGGACAGGGGATGAAAAACTGTTTTTT.

The rearrangement joins TRBV6-6 to TRBJ1-1; 8 bases match TRBD1. Germline values: CDR1 MNHNY, CDR2 SVGAGI (reference sequence). This CDR3 spans 15 amino acids. V gave up 3 bases and J gave up 3 bases; unmatched junction bases: 6. In DNA, the CDR3 is TGTGCCAGCAGTTATGGGACAGGTCGGGACACTGAAGCTTTCTTT. Translation: CASSYGTGRDTEAFF.

This clone showed up just a few times. The chain has TRBV13 and TRBJ2-3; 15 bases fit TRBD2. Germline assignment: CDR1 PRHDT and CDR2 FYEKMQ (reference sequence). This CDR3 has 20 amino acids. The ends lost 1 base at V and 0 bases at J; junction bases unmatched: 8. Written as DNA, the CDR3 is TGTGCCAGCAGCTTAGCGGCCGGGACTAGCGGGGGGATGAGCACAGATACGCAGTATTTT. It translates to CASSLAAGTSGGMSTDTQYF.

The J gene is TRBJ1-1, the V gene TRBV29-1; 7 bases align to TRBD1. Unmatched junction bases numbered 7, after V lost 2 bases and J lost 1 base. The CDR3 is 15 amino acids. Germline CDR1 is SQVTM and CDR2 is ANQGSEA. Here the CDR3 DNA reads TGCAGCGTTGAAACAGGGCGACAGGGGAACACTGAAGCTTTCTTT. It encodes CSVETGRQGNTEAFF.

The chain recombines TRBV14 with TRBJ1-1; no firm D call. Germline V gene lookup returns CDR1 SGHDN and CDR2 FVKESK. V was shortened by 4 bases and J by 3 bases, with 12 bases between the two germline ends. The CDR3 is 14 residues long. This CDR3 is CASSPLGRDTEAFF. In DNA form, the CDR3 reads TGTGCCAGCAGCCCCCTCGGGAGGGACACTGAAGCTTTCTTT. The variable domain in full, completed from reference TRBV14 and TRBJ1-1, reads EAGVTQFPSHSVIEKGQTVTLRCDPISGHDNLYWYRRVMGKEIKFLLHFVKESKQDESGMPNNRFLAERTGGTYSTLKVQPAELEDSGVYFCASSPLGRDTEAFFGQGTRLTVV.

This clone appeared a few times. The V call is TRBV10-3, the J call TRBJ1-2, with 8 bases lining up with TRBD1. Germline lookup yields CDR1 ENHRY and CDR2 SYGVKD. This CDR3 has 14 amino acids. J gave up 7 bases and V 0 bases, and 4 bases lay outside the gene matches. Here the CDR3 reads CAISESGQGSGYTF. The DNA for the CDR3 is TGTGCCATCAGTGAGTCCGGACAGGGAAGTGGCTACACCTTC.

The sample holds one count of this clone. At one of its ends the junction is not consistent with the germline gene, which may arise from a read error. This chain connects TRBV4-2 to TRBJ2-7; D remains ambiguous. The CDR3 runs to 14 residues. CDR1 and CDR2 (germline): LGHNA, YNFKEQ. This CDR3 reads CASSQDSQAYEQSF. The CDR3 nucleotides are TGTGCCAGCAGCCAAGATTCCCAGGCCTACGAGCAGTCCTTC.

The sample holds a few counts of this clone. The V gene is TRBV5-6, the J gene TRBJ2-1; TRBD1 matches at 9 bases. This CDR3 is 14 amino acids long. Germline CDR1 SGHDT, CDR2 YYEEEE. With V trimmed by 5 bases and J by 6 bases, 6 bases remained unmatched. The CDR3 protein is CASRLATGGNEQFF. CDR3 sequence (DNA): TGTGCCAGCAGGCTAGCGACAGGGGGCAATGAGCAGTTCTTC.

The chain couples TRBV25-1 to TRBJ2-2, with TRBD1 matching 10 bases. CDR3 length equals 16 residues. From germline, CDR1 is MGHDK and CDR2 SYGVNS. V lost 6 bases, J lost 4 bases, and 8 bases stayed unmatched. The CDR3 DNA sequence: TGTGCCAGCAGAACCGGGACAGGGGTTTTCACCGGGGAGCTGTTTTTT. Translation gives CASRTGTGVFTGELFF.

This chain links TRBV9 with TRBJ2-4; 13 bases map to TRBD2. V lost 1 base and J lost 0; bases outside the gene matches: 10. The CDR3 runs to 20 residues. CDR1 and CDR2 from the germline V gene are SGDLS and YYNGEE. CDR3 sequence reads: CASSVIPTSGGGLAKNIQYF. DNA of the CDR3: TGTGCCAGCAGCGTAATCCCCACTAGCGGGGGGGGGCTAGCCAAAAACATTCAGTACTTC.

The chain combines TRBV19 with TRBJ2-1; D perhaps matches TRBD2 (5 bases). Trimming cost V 4 bases and J 0 bases, with 10 bases left between them. The CDR3 runs to 15 residues. CDR1 is LNHDA, CDR2 SQIVND, per germline (reference sequence). CDR3 sequence: CASSSERSSYNEQFF. DNA for the CDR3: TGTGCCAGTAGTAGTGAGCGGTCCTCCTACAATGAGCAGTTCTTC.

This clone showed up just a few times. CDR3 coding DNA: TGTGCCAGCTCCCGGGTGGCGGGGGGATACACTGAAGCTTTCTTT. It yields the protein CASSRVAGGYTEAFF. The chain has TRBV18 and TRBJ1-1; TRBD1 might be the D (5 bases). V lost 6 bases and J 3 bases, leaving 17 bases between the germline ends. This CDR3 has 15 residues. Germline V CDR1 and CDR2: KGHSH, LQKENI.

The V gene is TRBV4-2, the J gene TRBJ2-1; 10 nucleotides line up with TRBD2. Looked up from germline, CDR1 is LGHNA and CDR2 is YNFKEQ. CDR3 length equals 16 residues. The V segment lost 2 bases and the J segment 4 bases; nucleotides outside the gene matches: 5. The CDR3 region is CASSQQSGREYNEQFF. The CDR3 coding sequence is TGTGCCAGCAGCCAACAAAGCGGGAGGGAATACAATGAGCAGTTCTTC.

This clone was seen just once. The chain employs TRBV5-5 and TRBJ1-5, with 11 nucleotides matching TRBD1. The CDR3 loop spans 16 amino acids. V shed 0 bases and J 6 bases; nucleotides not matched to a gene: 5. Germline V gene data show CDR1 as SGHKS and CDR2 as YYEKEE (reference sequence). The CDR3 region is CASSLVDRGLGQPQHF. DNA for the CDR3: TGTGCCAGCAGCTTGGTGGACAGGGGGCTTGGTCAGCCCCAGCATTTT.

The chain is built from TRBV4-1 and TRBJ1-3, with unresolved D. This CDR3 has 16 amino acids. Germline values: CDR1 MGHRA, CDR2 YSYEKL. With 1 base removed from V and 0 bases from J, the gap between germline ends came to 10 bases. The CDR3 DNA is TGCGCCAGCAGCCAAGGCCACGGGAGCTCTGGAAACACCATATATTTT. Translating it yields CASSQGHGSSGNTIYF.

V gene TRBV10-3 combines with J gene TRBJ1-6; D gene ambiguous. V lost 0 bases, J lost 3 bases, and 12 bases lay in between. The germline V gene encodes CDR1 ENHRY and CDR2 SYGVKD. The CDR3 length is 17 residues. The CDR3 here is CAISESVGVGYNSPLHF. The CDR3 DNA follows: TGTGCCATCAGTGAGTCCGTCGGGGTCGGCTATAATTCACCCCTCCACTTT.

The DNA for the CDR3 is TGTGCCAGCTCACCCCCCGACAGGGTAACAGGGGAGCAGTACTTC. Its translation: CASSPPDRVTGEQYF. The rearrangement joins TRBV18 to TRBJ2-7, with TRBD1 matching over 7 bases. The CDR3 runs 15 residues. Per the germline V gene, CDR1 is KGHSH and CDR2 is LQKENI. V trimming: 3 bases; J trimming: 7 bases; junction bases outside the gene matches: 12.

J is TRBJ2-1 and V is TRBV6-5; unclear D gene. Per germline, CDR1 MNHEY and CDR2 SVGAGI. This CDR3 spans 12 amino acids. Trimming left V 6 bases short and J 7 bases short, with 10 bases between. CDR3 sequence (DNA): TGTGCCAGCAGCCGCGACTGGAATGAGCAGTTCTTC. Its translation: CASSRDWNEQFF.

This clone was seen a few times. The rearrangement joins TRBV29-1 to TRBJ2-1, with 12 bases aligning to TRBD2. This CDR3 is built from 17 residues. V gave up 3 bases and J gave up 3 bases; unmatched junction bases: 9. CDR1 and CDR2 from the germline V gene are SQVTM and ANQGSEA. The CDR3 is CSVDSLAGGLHYNEQFF. CDR3 coding DNA: TGCAGCGTTGATTCTCTAGCGGGAGGGTTACACTACAATGAGCAGTTCTTC.

This chain links TRBV27 with TRBJ1-5; D perhaps matches TRBD1 (5 bases). The CDR3 loop spans 14 amino acids. Trimming removed 9 bases at V and 1 base at J, with 13 bases between. The germline gives CDR1 MNHEY, CDR2 SMNVEV (reference sequence). CDR3 DNA: TGTGCCAGATCTCCCGGGGGAAGCAATCAGCCCCAGCATTTT. It translates to CARSPGGSNQPQHF.

The chain couples TRBV7-2 to TRBJ2-7; 9 bases are a match to TRBD1. Germline V gene lookup returns CDR1 SGHTA and CDR2 FQGNSA. Germline trimming cut 2 bases from V and 1 base from J; bases unmatched to any gene: 6. This CDR3 has 16 residues. The CDR3 DNA reads TGTGCCAGCAGCTTATTTGGGACAGGGACGTCCTACGAGCAGTACTTC. Translation: CASSLFGTGTSYEQYF.

The chain couples TRBV19 to TRBJ2-3, with 10 bases matching TRBD2. J gave up 4 bases and V 6 bases, and 7 bases lay outside the gene matches. CDR1 LNHDA and CDR2 SQIVND come from the germline V gene (reference sequence). This CDR3 has 15 residues. This CDR3 reads CASRMTSGRADTQYF. CDR3 nucleotides: TGTGCCAGTAGGATGACTAGCGGGCGCGCAGATACGCAGTATTTT.

The V and J genes are TRBV28 and TRBJ1-5; 10 bases are shared with TRBD1. Germline V gene data show CDR1 as MDHEN and CDR2 as SYDVKM. The V and J ends lost 8 bases and 6 bases, in that order; junction bases with no gene match: 1. This CDR3 is built from 12 residues. Written as DNA, the CDR3 is TGTGCCAGCCGGACAGGGGGTCAGCCCCAGCATTTT. Its translation: CASRTGGQPQHF.